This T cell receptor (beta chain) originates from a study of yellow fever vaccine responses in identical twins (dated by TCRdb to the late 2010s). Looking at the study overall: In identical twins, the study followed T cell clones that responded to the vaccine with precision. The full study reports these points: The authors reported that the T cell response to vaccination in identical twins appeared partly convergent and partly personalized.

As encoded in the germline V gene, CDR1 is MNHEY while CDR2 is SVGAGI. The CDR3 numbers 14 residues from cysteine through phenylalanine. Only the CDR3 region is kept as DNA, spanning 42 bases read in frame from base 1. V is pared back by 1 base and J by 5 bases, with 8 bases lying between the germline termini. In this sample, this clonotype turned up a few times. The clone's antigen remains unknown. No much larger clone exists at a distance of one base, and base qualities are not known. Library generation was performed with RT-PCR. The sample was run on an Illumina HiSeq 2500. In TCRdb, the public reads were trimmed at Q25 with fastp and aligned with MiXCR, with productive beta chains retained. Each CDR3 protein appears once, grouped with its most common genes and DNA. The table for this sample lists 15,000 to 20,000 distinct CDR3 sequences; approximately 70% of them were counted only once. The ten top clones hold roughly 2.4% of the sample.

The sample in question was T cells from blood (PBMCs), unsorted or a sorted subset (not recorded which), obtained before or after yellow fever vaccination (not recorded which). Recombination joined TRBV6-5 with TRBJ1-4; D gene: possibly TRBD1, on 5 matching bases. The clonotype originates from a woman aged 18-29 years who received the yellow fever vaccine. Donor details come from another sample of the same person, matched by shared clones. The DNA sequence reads TGTGCCAGCAGTTACTGGAGGGACAATGAAAAACTGTTTTTT. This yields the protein CASSYWRDNEKLFF.